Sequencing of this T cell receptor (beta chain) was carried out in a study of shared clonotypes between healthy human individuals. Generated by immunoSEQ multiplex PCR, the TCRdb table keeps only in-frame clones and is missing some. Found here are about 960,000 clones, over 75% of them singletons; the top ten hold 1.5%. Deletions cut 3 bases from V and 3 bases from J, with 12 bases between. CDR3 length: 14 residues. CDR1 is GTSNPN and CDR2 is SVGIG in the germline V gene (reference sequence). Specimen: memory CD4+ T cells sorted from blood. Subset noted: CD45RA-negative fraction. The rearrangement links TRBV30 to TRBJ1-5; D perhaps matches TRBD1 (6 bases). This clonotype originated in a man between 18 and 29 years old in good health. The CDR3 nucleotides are TGTGCCTGGAGCCTGGGACACCCCAATCAGCCCCAGCATTTT. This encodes CAWSLGHPNQPQHF.